This T cell receptor (beta chain) was captured in a study of blood T cell repertoires in COVID-19. Study background: The analysed material was cDNA or gDNA that came from T cells, B-cell-depleted T cells, or PBMCs.

Trimming removed 5 bases from V and 9 bases from J; junction bases left unmatched: 11. The CDR3 is made up of 15 amino acids. Germline loops: CDR1 LNHDA, CDR2 SQIVND (reference sequence). Sequenced by immunoSEQ multiplex PCR; TCRdb stores in-frame clones only, minus some. The data hold 150,000 to 200,000 clones, with approximately 80% observed a single time. The source material was PBMCs or T cells enriched from blood (not recorded which). The clonotype comes from a man aged 45 to 65 who had recovered from COVID-19. This sequence joins TRBV19 and TRBJ2-1, with 9 bases fitting TRBD2. The CDR3 protein is CASSVLAGEGSEQFF. DNA for the CDR3: TGTGCCAGTAGTGTCTTAGCGGGGGAGGGTAGTGAGCAGTTCTTC.